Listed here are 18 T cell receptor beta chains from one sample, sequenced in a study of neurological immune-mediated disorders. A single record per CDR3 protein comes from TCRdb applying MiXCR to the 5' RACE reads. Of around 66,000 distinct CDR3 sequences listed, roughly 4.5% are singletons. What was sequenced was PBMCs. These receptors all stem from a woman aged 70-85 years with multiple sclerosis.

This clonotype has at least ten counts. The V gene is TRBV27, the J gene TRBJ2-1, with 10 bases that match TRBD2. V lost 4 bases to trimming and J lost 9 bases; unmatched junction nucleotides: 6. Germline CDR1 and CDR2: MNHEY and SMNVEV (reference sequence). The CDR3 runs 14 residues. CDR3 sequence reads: CASSSTSGILEQFF. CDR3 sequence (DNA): TGTGCCAGCAGTTCTACTAGCGGGATACTTGAGCAGTTCTTC.

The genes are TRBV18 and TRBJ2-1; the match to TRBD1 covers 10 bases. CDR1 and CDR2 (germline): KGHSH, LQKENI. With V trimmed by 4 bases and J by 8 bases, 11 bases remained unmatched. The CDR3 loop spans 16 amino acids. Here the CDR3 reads CASSRLPGQGIHEQFF. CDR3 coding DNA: TGTGCCAGCTCACGACTACCGGGACAGGGGATACATGAGCAGTTCTTC.

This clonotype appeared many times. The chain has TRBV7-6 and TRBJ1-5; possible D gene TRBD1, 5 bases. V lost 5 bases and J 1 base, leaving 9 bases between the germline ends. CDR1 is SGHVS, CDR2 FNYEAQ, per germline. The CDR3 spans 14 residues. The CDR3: CASSPTESNQPQHF. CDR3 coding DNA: TGTGCCAGCAGCCCGACAGAGAGCAATCAGCCCCAGCATTTT. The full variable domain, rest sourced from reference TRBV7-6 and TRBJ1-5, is GAGVSQSPRYKVTKRGQDVALRCDPISGHVSLYWYRQALGQGPEFLTYFNYEAQQDKSGLPNDRFSAERPEGSISTLTIQRTEQRDSAMYRCASSPTESNQPQHFGDGTRLSIL.

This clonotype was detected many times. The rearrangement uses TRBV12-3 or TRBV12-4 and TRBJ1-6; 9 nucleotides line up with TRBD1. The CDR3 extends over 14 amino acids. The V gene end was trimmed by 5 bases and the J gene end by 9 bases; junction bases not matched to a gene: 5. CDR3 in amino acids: CASSVRQGVSPLHF. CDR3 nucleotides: TGTGCCAGCAGTGTGAGACAGGGGGTTTCACCCCTCCACTTT.

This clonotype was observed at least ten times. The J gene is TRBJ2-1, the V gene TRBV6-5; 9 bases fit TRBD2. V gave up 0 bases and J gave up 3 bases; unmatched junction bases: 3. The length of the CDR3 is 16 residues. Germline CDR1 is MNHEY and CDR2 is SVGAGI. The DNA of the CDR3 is TGTGCCAGCAGTTACTCGCCTAGCGGGATCTACAATGAGCAGTTCTTC. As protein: CASSYSPSGIYNEQFF.

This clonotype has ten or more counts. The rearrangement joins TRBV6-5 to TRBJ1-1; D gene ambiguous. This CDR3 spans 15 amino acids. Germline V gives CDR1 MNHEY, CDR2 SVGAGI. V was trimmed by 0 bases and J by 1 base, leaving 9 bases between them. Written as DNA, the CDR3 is TGTGCCAGCAGTTACTCGCCAGTTTCGAACACTGAAGCTTTCTTT. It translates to CASSYSPVSNTEAFF.

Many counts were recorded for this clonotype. In DNA, the CDR3 is TGCAGTGCTAGAGGTCTAGCGGGAGAGGCACAAGAGACCCAGTACTTC. It yields the protein CSARGLAGEAQETQYF. This chain links TRBV20-1 with TRBJ2-5, with TRBD2 matching 10 bases. Losses at the gene ends were 1 base for V and 2 bases for J; bases not matched to a gene: 7. Germline-derived CDR1 and CDR2 are DFQATT and SNEGSKA (reference sequence). The CDR3 extends over 16 amino acids.

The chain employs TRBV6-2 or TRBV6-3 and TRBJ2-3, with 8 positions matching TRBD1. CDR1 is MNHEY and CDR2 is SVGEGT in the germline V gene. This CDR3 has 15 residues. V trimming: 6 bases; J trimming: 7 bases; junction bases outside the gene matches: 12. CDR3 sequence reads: CASSSAGGERNTQYF. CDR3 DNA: TGTGCCAGCAGCTCGGCAGGGGGCGAACGGAATACGCAGTATTTT.

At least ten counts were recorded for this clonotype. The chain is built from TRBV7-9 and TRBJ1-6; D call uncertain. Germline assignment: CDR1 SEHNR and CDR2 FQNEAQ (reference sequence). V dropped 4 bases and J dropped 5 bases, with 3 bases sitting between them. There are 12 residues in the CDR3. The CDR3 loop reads CASSSNNSPLHF. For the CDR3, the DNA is TGTGCCAGCAGCTCAAATAATTCACCCCTCCACTTT.

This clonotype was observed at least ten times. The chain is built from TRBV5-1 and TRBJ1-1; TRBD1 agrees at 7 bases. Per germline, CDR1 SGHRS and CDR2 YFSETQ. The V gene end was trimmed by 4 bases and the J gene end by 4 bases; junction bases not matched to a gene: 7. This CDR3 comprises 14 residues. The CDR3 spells CASSRQGTSTEAFF. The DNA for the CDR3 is TGCGCCAGCAGCCGACAGGGTACGAGCACTGAAGCTTTCTTT.

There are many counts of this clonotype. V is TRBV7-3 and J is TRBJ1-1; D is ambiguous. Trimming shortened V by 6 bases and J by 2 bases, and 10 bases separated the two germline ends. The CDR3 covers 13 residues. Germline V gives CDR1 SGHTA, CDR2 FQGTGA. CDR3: CASSPRPNTEAFF. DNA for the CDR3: TGTGCCAGCAGTCCTAGGCCCAACACTGAAGCTTTCTTT.

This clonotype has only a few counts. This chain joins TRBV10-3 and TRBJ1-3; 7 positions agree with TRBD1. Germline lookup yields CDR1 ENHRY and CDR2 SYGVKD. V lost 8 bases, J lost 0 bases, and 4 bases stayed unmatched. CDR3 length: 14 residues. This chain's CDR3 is CAIGQDHSGNTIYF. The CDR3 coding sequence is TGTGCCATCGGACAGGACCACTCTGGAAACACCATATATTTT.

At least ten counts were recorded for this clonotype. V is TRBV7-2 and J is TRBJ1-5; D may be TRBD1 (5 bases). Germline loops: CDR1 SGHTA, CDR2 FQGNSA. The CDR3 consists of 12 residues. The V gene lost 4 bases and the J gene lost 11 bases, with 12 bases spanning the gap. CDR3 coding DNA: TGTGCCAGCAGCTCCCGGAGGGGCTCCCAGCATTTT. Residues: CASSSRRGSQHF.

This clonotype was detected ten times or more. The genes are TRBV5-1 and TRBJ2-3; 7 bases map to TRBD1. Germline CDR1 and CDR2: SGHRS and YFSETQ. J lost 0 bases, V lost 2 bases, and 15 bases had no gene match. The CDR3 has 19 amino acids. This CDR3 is CASSFGFFRQGPSTDTQYF. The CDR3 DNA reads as TGCGCCAGCAGCTTCGGCTTCTTCCGACAGGGACCAAGCACAGATACGCAGTATTTT.

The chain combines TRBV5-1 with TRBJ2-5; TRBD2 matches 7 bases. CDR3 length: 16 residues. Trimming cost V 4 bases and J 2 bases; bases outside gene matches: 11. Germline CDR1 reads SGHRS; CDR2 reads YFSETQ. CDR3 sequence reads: CASSPRRERGQETQYF. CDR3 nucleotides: TGCGCCAGCAGCCCCCGGCGGGAGAGGGGACAAGAGACCCAGTACTTC.

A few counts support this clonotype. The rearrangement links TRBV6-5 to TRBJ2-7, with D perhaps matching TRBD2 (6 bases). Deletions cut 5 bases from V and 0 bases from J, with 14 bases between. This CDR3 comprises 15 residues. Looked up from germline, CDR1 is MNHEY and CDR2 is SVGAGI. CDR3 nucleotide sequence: TGTGCCAGCAGTGACGGAGGGCTAAGCTCCTACGAGCAGTACTTC. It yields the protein CASSDGGLSSYEQYF.

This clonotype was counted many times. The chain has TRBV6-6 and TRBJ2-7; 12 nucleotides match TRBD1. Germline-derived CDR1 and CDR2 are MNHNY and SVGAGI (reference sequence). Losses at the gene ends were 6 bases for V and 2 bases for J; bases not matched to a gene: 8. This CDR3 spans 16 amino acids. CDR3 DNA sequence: TGTGCCAGCAGCTCGGGACAGGGGGCGACGGCCTACGAGCAGTACTTC. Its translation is CASSSGQGATAYEQYF.

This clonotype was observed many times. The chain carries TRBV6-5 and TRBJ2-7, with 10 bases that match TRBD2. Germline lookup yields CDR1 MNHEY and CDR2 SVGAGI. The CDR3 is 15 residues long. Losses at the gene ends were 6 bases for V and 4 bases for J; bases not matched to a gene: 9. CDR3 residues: CASRPPGTSAYEQYF. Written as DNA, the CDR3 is TGTGCCAGCAGACCCCCCGGGACTAGCGCTTACGAGCAGTACTTC.